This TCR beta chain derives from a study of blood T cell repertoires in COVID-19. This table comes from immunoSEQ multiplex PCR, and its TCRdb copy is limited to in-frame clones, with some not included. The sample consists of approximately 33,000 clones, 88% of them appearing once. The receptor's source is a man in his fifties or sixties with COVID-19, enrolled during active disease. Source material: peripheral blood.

DNA for the CDR3: TGTGCCAGTAAAACGCCGGGGACAGATAATGAAAAACTGTTTTTT. It codes for CASKTPGTDNEKLFF. The chain employs TRBV19 and TRBJ1-4, with TRBD1 matching 7 bases. Trimming at V came to 7 bases and at J to 4 bases, leaving 9 bases not matched to a gene. This CDR3 has 15 amino acids. Germline-derived CDR1 and CDR2 are LNHDA and SQIVND (reference sequence).